This T cell receptor beta chain was retrieved from a study of CD8 T cells in ankylosing spondylitis. General study results and limits: Matched synovial fluid from ankylosing spondylitis patients was reported to be enriched for disease-linked clones. Disease-linked clones were found to be CD8+ and relatively rare in peripheral blood. Ankylosing spondylitis blood appeared to carry a characteristic TCR beta motif of roughly 8 highly homologous variants.

Via MiXCR, TCRdb re-called the 5' RACE reads, giving one row per CDR3 protein. The sample yields a few hundred thousand distinct CDR3 sequences, around 20% seen once. The CDR3 has 15 amino acids. Trimming removed 3 bases from V and 2 bases from J; junction bases left unmatched: 7. A note on this clonotype: Its antigen remains unknown.

This TCR was sampled from a male donor with ankylosing spondylitis. This sequence joins TRBV12-3 or TRBV12-4 and TRBJ2-7, with 7 nucleotides matching TRBD1. Sequenced sample: blood, either unsorted or a sorted T cell fraction (not recorded which). This CDR3 reads CASSFRDSLTYEQYF. In DNA, the CDR3 is TGTGCCAGCAGTTTCCGGGACAGCCTTACCTACGAGCAGTACTTC.